These 9 T cell receptor beta chains came from one sample sequenced in a study of response to subunit inactivated influenza vaccine. Via MiXCR, TCRdb re-called the RT-PCR reads, giving one row per CDR3 protein. In the table there are 500,000 to 650,000 distinct CDR3 sequences, less than 8% of which are singletons. The sample in question was PBMCs from blood, obtained less than 30 months after vaccination. These receptor sequences come from a man in his fifties or sixties who received an inactivated influenza vaccine.

This clonotype was recorded a few times. The chain links TRBV7-2 to TRBJ1-5; 7 bases align to TRBD1. This CDR3 is 17 amino acids long. Germline values: CDR1 SGHTA, CDR2 FQGNSA. The V gene end was trimmed by 2 bases and the J gene end by 1 base; junction bases not matched to a gene: 8. The CDR3 sequence is CASSLRDSLLSNQPQHF. The CDR3 nucleotides read TGTGCCAGCAGCTTAAGGGACAGCCTCCTGAGCAATCAGCCCCAGCATTTT.

This clonotype was observed many times. The V gene is TRBV6-5, the J gene TRBJ1-1, with TRBD1 as a possible D gene (5 bases). Looked up from germline, CDR1 is MNHEY and CDR2 is SVGAGI. V lost 0 bases and J 2 bases, leaving 10 bases between the germline ends. The CDR3 runs to 15 residues. CDR3 residues: CASSYSDRGNTEAFF. CDR3 nucleotide sequence: TGTGCCAGCAGTTACTCGGATAGGGGAAACACTGAAGCTTTCTTT.

This sequence joins TRBV20-1 and TRBJ2-7; 9 bases match TRBD1. Trimming took 6 bases from V and 6 from J; bases not matched to a gene: 9. The CDR3 has 13 amino acids. CDR1 is DFQATT and CDR2 is SNEGSKA in the germline V gene (reference sequence). This CDR3 is CSALDRGGSEQYF. In nucleotides, the CDR3 is TGCAGTGCGCTCGACAGGGGGGGGAGCGAGCAGTACTTC.

This clonotype showed up many times. The chain carries TRBV12-3 or TRBV12-4 and TRBJ2-7, with D unresolved. This CDR3 is 11 amino acids long. The V end lost 6 bases, the J end lost 1 base, and 4 bases lay between the germline ends. The CDR3 coding sequence is TGTGCCAGCAGCCCTTCCTACGAGCAGTACTTC. Protein sequence: CASSPSYEQYF.

The chain recombines TRBV28 with TRBJ2-2; TRBD1 is a possible D gene (6 bases). The germline gives CDR1 MDHEN, CDR2 SYDVKM. The CDR3 has 14 amino acids. Between the trimmed V and J ends, which lost 6 bases and 2 bases, there was a span of 10 bases. The CDR3 loop reads CASRKTGNTGELFF. The CDR3 region has the DNA TGTGCCAGCAGAAAGACAGGCAACACCGGGGAGCTGTTTTTT.

The chain carries TRBV28 and TRBJ2-5; a weak D match, TRBD2 (5 bases). The germline gives CDR1 MDHEN, CDR2 SYDVKM. Trimming took 8 bases from V and 2 from J, leaving 24 bases between them. The CDR3 totals 17 residues. The CDR3 reads CASPPGWLRAFQETQYF. CDR3 nucleotide sequence: TGTGCCAGCCCCCCGGGCTGGCTGAGGGCTTTTCAAGAGACCCAGTACTTC.

At least ten counts were recorded for this clonotype. V gene TRBV4-2 combines with J gene TRBJ2-7; TRBD1 matches at 8 bases. The CDR3 totals 16 residues. CDR1 and CDR2 from the germline V gene are LGHNA and YNFKEQ. V was pared by 6 bases and J by 0 bases, with 10 bases of the junction left unmatched. The DNA for the CDR3 is TGTGCCAGCAGTCGAACCGGGACAGGAAGCTCCTACGAGCAGTACTTC. It codes for CASSRTGTGSSYEQYF.

In its sample, this clonotype was seen many times. The rearrangement uses TRBV5-1 and TRBJ2-1; 8 bases agree with TRBD2. Germline assignment: CDR1 SGHRS and CDR2 YFSETQ. This CDR3 contains 19 residues. With V trimmed by 6 bases and J by 0 bases, 17 bases remained unmatched. CDR3 DNA sequence: TGCGCCAGCACCAAAGGACTAGCACCTTTAAGGAGCTCCTACAATGAGCAGTTCTTC. Its protein is CASTKGLAPLRSSYNEQFF. Filled out from reference TRBV5-1 and TRBJ2-1, the complete variable domain reads KAGVTQTPRYLIKTRGQQVTLSCSPISGHRSVSWYQQTPGQGLQFLFEYFSETQRNKGNFPGRFSGRQFSNSRSEMNVSTLELGDSALYLCASTKGLAPLRSSYNEQFFGPGTRLTVL.

This clonotype has ten or more counts. This chain connects TRBV7-8 to TRBJ1-5, with a weak D call TRBD1 (5 bases). There are 16 residues in the CDR3. Germline lookup yields CDR1 SGHVS and CDR2 FQNEAQ. Trimming shortened V by 6 bases and J by 0 bases, and 15 bases separated the two germline ends. The DNA for the CDR3 is TGTGCCAGCAGTCGGAGGGGCCATTATAGCAATCAGCCCCAGCATTTT. This sequence encodes CASSRRGHYSNQPQHF.